The 18 T cell receptor beta chains below come from one sample, sequenced in a study of blood T cell repertoires in COVID-19. Generated by immunoSEQ multiplex PCR, the TCRdb table keeps only in-frame clones and is missing some. Of some 200,000 clones listed, about 83% are singletons. The sample taken for sequencing was peripheral blood. The receptors originated from a young woman with COVID-19, enrolled during active disease.

V and J are TRBV6-2 or TRBV6-3 and TRBJ2-5; a possible D gene is TRBD2 (5 bases). In germline, CDR1 is MNHEY, CDR2 SVGEGT. Trimming cost V 6 bases and J 4 bases, with 18 bases left between them. The CDR3 sequence is 15 residues long. CDR3 bases: TGTGCCAGCAGCCTTGACTACGGTTTAAGAGAGACCCAGTACTTC. This gives the protein CASSLDYGLRETQYF.

J is TRBJ1-2 and V is TRBV5-1; TRBD1 matches at 7 bases. The V gene's germline CDR1 is SGHRS and CDR2 YFSETQ. V lost 4 bases and J lost 6; bases outside the gene matches: 12. This CDR3 spans 15 amino acids. The CDR3 nucleotides are TGCGCCAGCAGCCCGGGACAGCCAACACCTAATGGCTACACCTTC. As protein: CASSPGQPTPNGYTF.

In this sample, this clone turned up a few times. This chain uses TRBV14 with TRBJ1-6; 7 bases fit TRBD1. There are 16 residues in the CDR3. The trim removed 0 bases at V and 7 bases at J, leaving 6 bases unmatched. In germline, CDR1 is SGHDN, CDR2 FVKESK. Here the CDR3 DNA reads TGTGCCAGCAGCCAAGATGGGGTAGGGGGCAATTCACCCCTCCACTTT. Encoded protein: CASSQDGVGGNSPLHF.

In this sample, this clone turned up many times. The V gene is TRBV11-2, the J gene TRBJ2-3, with 8 bases aligning to TRBD2. The CDR3 runs 14 residues. The ends lost 5 bases at V and 6 bases at J; junction bases unmatched: 7. Germline lookup yields CDR1 SGHAT and CDR2 FQNNGV. The chain's CDR3 is CASSRRLARDTQYF. In DNA form, the CDR3 reads TGTGCCAGCAGCCGTAGACTAGCGAGGGATACGCAGTATTTT.

J is TRBJ2-3 and V is TRBV5-1; 9 nucleotides align to TRBD2. After removal of 0 bases from V and 1 base from J, the junction contained 6 bases not matched to a gene. Germline V gene sequence: CDR1 SGHRS, CDR2 YFSETQ. The CDR3 runs to 17 residues. The CDR3 DNA reads TGCGCCAGCAGCTTGGGGCGGGGGGGCCGAGGCACAGATACGCAGTATTTT. Its translation: CASSLGRGGRGTDTQYF.

The CDR3 loop reads CASSWTGSYEQYF. In DNA form, the CDR3 reads TGTGCCAGCAGCTGGACAGGGAGCTACGAGCAGTACTTC. The V and J genes are TRBV5-6 and TRBJ2-7, with 8 bases matching TRBD1. Trimming took 3 bases from V and 3 from J; bases not matched to a gene: 2. CDR3 length equals 13 residues. CDR1 and CDR2 (germline): SGHDT, YYEEEE.

This clone was seen a single time. The junction departs from the called germline gene at one end, perhaps through a read error. This chain links TRBV27 with TRBJ2-1; a weak D match, TRBD1 (5 bases). The germline V gene has CDR1 MNHEY and CDR2 SMNVEV (reference sequence). The CDR3 is made up of 16 amino acids. The CDR3 here is CASRLSLGVERNEQFF. The CDR3 bases are TGTGCCAGCAGGTTATCATTAGGGGTAGAGAGGAATGAGCAGTTCTTC.

This clone has only a few counts. The chain combines TRBV12-2 with TRBJ1-6; TRBD1 reflects the table's D call only, with no check against the DNA. TRBV12-2 is classified as a pseudogene. This CDR3 region has 16 residues. The CDR3: CASRFLPRTGNSPLHF. CDR3 bases: TGTGCAAGTCGCTTCCTCCCCAGGACAGGGAATTCACCCCTCCACTTT.

In nucleotides, the CDR3 is TGTGCCAGCAATTACGTTCCGGACAGGAATGCAACTAATGAAAAACTGTTTTTT. Protein product: CASNYVPDRNATNEKLFF. The chain combines TRBV7-3 with TRBJ1-4, with 7 bases aligning to TRBD1. CDR1 is SGHTA and CDR2 is FQGTGA in the germline V gene. V trimming: 7 bases; J trimming: 0 bases; junction bases outside the gene matches: 14. This CDR3 is 18 amino acids long. Looking up the rest from reference TRBV7-3 and TRBJ1-4 gives the full variable domain: GAGVSQTPSNKVTEKGKYVELRCDPISGHTALYWYRQSLGQGPEFLIYFQGTGAADDSGLPNDRFFAVRPEGSVSTLKIQRTERGDSAVYLCASNYVPDRNATNEKLFFGSGTQLSVL.

The chain employs TRBV6-5 and TRBJ2-2; 8 nucleotides align to TRBD1. Germline V gene data show CDR1 as MNHEY and CDR2 as SVGAGI. The CDR3 is 15 residues long. With V trimmed by 6 bases and J by 6 bases, 9 bases remained unmatched. The CDR3 region is CASSADRGLAGELFF. The CDR3 coding sequence is TGTGCCAGCAGCGCCGACAGGGGTTTAGCCGGGGAGCTGTTTTTT.

The chain is built from TRBV7-2 and TRBJ2-7, with 8 nucleotides matching TRBD1. Looked up from germline, CDR1 is SGHTA and CDR2 is FQGNSA. This CDR3 comprises 14 residues. V gave up 2 bases and J gave up 6 bases; unmatched junction bases: 6. This CDR3 reads CASSLLGQGGEQYF. CDR3 sequence (DNA): TGTGCCAGCAGCTTATTAGGACAGGGAGGCGAGCAGTACTTC. The whole variable domain, remainder taken from reference TRBV7-2 and TRBJ2-7, is GAGVSQSPSNKVTEKGKDVELRCDPISGHTALYWYRQSLGQGLEFLIYFQGNSAPDKSGLPSDRFSAERTGGSVSTLTIQRTQQEDSAVYLCASSLLGQGGEQYFGPGTRLTVT.

The chain combines TRBV6-2 or TRBV6-3 with TRBJ2-2; D not resolved. CDR1 is MNHEY and CDR2 is SVGEGT in the germline V gene. This CDR3 is 13 amino acids long. V lost 6 bases and J lost 3, with 8 bases in between. The DNA of the CDR3 is TGTGCCAGCAGCCCCCGGGACACCGGGGAGCTGTTTTTT. It specifies CASSPRDTGELFF.

The chain uses TRBV7-8 and TRBJ2-2, with 7 positions matching TRBD2. V was clipped by 1 base and J by 5 bases; unmatched bases: 4. The CDR3 length is 15 residues. Germline V gives CDR1 SGHVS, CDR2 FQNEAQ. The CDR3 DNA reads as TGTGCCAGCAGCTTAGTCCGCGGGGGTACCGGGGAGCTGTTTTTT. It specifies CASSLVRGGTGELFF.

The genes are TRBV6-5 and TRBJ1-1; D is perhaps TRBD1 (5 bases). The CDR3 extends over 14 amino acids. Germline V gene lookup returns CDR1 MNHEY and CDR2 SVGAGI. V gave up 6 bases and J gave up 5 bases, with 16 bases separating them. CDR3 loop: CASRTGAGQTEAFF. CDR3 in DNA: TGTGCCAGCAGGACTGGGGCAGGGCAGACTGAAGCTTTCTTT.

The CDR3 DNA follows: TGTGCCAGCTCACCACAGAGCTTTCGGTCCGGGGAGCTGTTTTTT. Protein: CASSPQSFRSGELFF. This chain uses TRBV18 with TRBJ2-2; D ambiguous. In germline, CDR1 is KGHSH, CDR2 LQKENI. V dropped 1 base and J dropped 6 bases, with 12 bases sitting between them. This CDR3 has 15 amino acids.

V is TRBV19 and J is TRBJ2-7; D perhaps matches TRBD2 (6 bases). The V end was cut by 7 bases, the J end by 0 bases, with 13 bases between. This CDR3 is 14 amino acids long. Germline V lookup: CDR1 LNHDA, CDR2 SQIVND (reference sequence). The CDR3 bases are TGTGCCAGTAAGATTGCGGGGAACTCCTACGAGCAGTACTTC. It yields the protein CASKIAGNSYEQYF.

This chain connects TRBV7-9 to TRBJ1-2; D remains ambiguous. This CDR3 region has 10 residues. From germline, CDR1 is SEHNR and CDR2 FQNEAQ (reference sequence). Trimming took off 8 bases at V and 5 bases at J, with 6 bases between the two ends. The CDR3 sequence is CASRLYGYTF. As DNA, the CDR3 is TGTGCCAGCCGACTTTATGGCTACACCTTC.

The V gene is TRBV25-1, the J gene TRBJ2-1; 10 bases align to TRBD1. Trimming at V came to 4 bases and at J to 3 bases, leaving 3 bases not matched to a gene. CDR3 length: 15 amino acids. Looked up from germline, CDR1 is MGHDK and CDR2 is SYGVNS. The CDR3 spells CASSAGQGVYNEQFF. In DNA, the CDR3 is TGTGCCAGCAGTGCAGGACAGGGGGTCTACAATGAGCAGTTCTTC.